Below are 31 T cell receptor beta chains sequenced from a single sample in a study of blood T cell repertoires in COVID-19. TCRdb's table, derived via immunoSEQ multiplex PCR, lists solely in-frame clones and lacks some. The top ten clones hold almost 6% of a sample with roughly 50,000 clones, more than 70% of them seen once. The material sequenced was peripheral blood. The receptors here all came from a woman aged 55-75 years with acute or convalescent COVID-19.

V gene TRBV19 combines with J gene TRBJ2-6, with D maybe TRBD1 (6 bases). V was trimmed by 10 bases and J by 2 bases, leaving 18 bases between them. The CDR3 is 16 amino acids. Germline CDR1 LNHDA, CDR2 SQIVND (reference sequence). CDR3 loop: CATRPYRDTGANVLTF. CDR3 DNA sequence: TGTGCCACCAGACCCTACCGGGACACTGGGGCCAACGTCCTGACTTTC.

The chain recombines TRBV7-9 with TRBJ1-1, with 8 nucleotides matching TRBD1. The CDR3 runs 14 residues. With 5 bases clipped from V and 4 bases from J, the junction kept 6 bases outside the gene matches. Germline V gives CDR1 SEHNR, CDR2 FQNEAQ (reference sequence). The CDR3 DNA reads as TGTGCCAGCAGCCAGAGGACAGGGCCCACTGAAGCTTTCTTT. It specifies CASSQRTGPTEAFF.

This clone was seen a single time. This chain connects TRBV30 to TRBJ1-1; 8 bases align to TRBD1. Germline-derived CDR1 and CDR2 are GTSNPN and SVGIG (reference sequence). This CDR3 is built from 14 residues. Trimming took 3 bases from V and 5 from J; bases not matched to a gene: 8. CDR3 residues: CAWRIRGRRTEAFF. In nucleotides, the CDR3 is TGTGCCTGGAGGATCAGGGGGCGAAGGACTGAAGCTTTCTTT. The full variable domain, in which reference TRBV30 and TRBJ1-1 provide the parts outside the CDR3, is SQTIHQWPATLVQPVGSPLSLECTVEGTSNPNLYWYRQAAGRGLQLLFYSVGIGQISSEVPQNLSASRPQDRQFILSSKKLLLSDSGFYLCAWRIRGRRTEAFFGQGTRLTVV.

The chain links TRBV7-8 to TRBJ1-2; D is possibly TRBD1 (5 bases). Trimming stripped 2 bases from V and 8 bases from J, with 15 bases between. The CDR3 extends over 14 amino acids. From germline, CDR1 is SGHVS and CDR2 FQNEAQ. The CDR3 DNA reads TGTGCCAGCAGCTTACCGTCGGGGGTAGGAGGCTACACCTTC. Translated, it gives CASSLPSGVGGYTF.

The J gene is TRBJ2-2, the V gene TRBV7-3; D is perhaps TRBD2 (5 bases). CDR3 length: 14 amino acids. Germline assignment: CDR1 SGHTA and CDR2 FQGTGA. V was cut by 3 bases and J by 2 bases, with 7 bases left in between. CDR3 in DNA: TGTGCCAGCAGCTTGCGGGTTAACACCGGGGAGCTGTTTTTT. Residues: CASSLRVNTGELFF.

The J gene is TRBJ2-7, the V gene TRBV29-1; a possible D gene is TRBD1 (6 bases). The CDR3 consists of 12 residues. Germline V gene lookup returns CDR1 SQVTM and CDR2 ANQGSEA. Trimming stripped 6 bases from V and 6 bases from J, with 15 bases between. The DNA of the CDR3 is TGCAGCGTCGCTTGGGCCAGGGGCGAGCAGTACTTC. This encodes CSVAWARGEQYF.

CDR3 sequence: CASSFSGQGARSYNSPLHF. In DNA form, the CDR3 reads TGTGCCAGCAGCTTCTCCGGGCAGGGGGCCAGGTCCTATAATTCACCCCTCCACTTT. The chain uses TRBV11-3 and TRBJ1-6; TRBD1 aligns across 8 bases. The germline CDR1 and CDR2 sequences are SGHNT and YENEEA. The CDR3 consists of 19 residues. After removal of 3 bases from V and 1 base from J, the junction contained 11 bases not matched to a gene.

The chain recombines TRBV4-1 with TRBJ2-1, with unresolved D. The germline V and J ends were trimmed by 0 bases and 4 bases, with 10 bases remaining between them. The CDR3 spans 15 residues. Germline V gives CDR1 MGHRA, CDR2 YSYEKL. CDR3 in amino acids: CASSQEASLYNEQFF. The CDR3 nucleotides are TGCGCCAGCAGCCAAGAAGCATCCCTATACAATGAGCAGTTCTTC.

The chain has TRBV5-1 and TRBJ2-1; D is ambiguous. V lost 4 bases, J lost 1 base, and 15 bases lay in between. CDR1 SGHRS and CDR2 YFSETQ come from the germline V gene. The CDR3 contains 16 residues. CDR3: CASSLPWVASYNEQFF. CDR3 in DNA: TGCGCCAGCAGCCTACCCTGGGTAGCATCCTACAATGAGCAGTTCTTC.

The chain uses TRBV25-1 and TRBJ2-6; tentatively, D is TRBD1 (5 bases). CDR1 is MGHDK and CDR2 is SYGVNS in the germline V gene. This CDR3 region has 14 residues. Trimming removed 6 bases at V and 4 bases at J, with 10 bases between. The CDR3 DNA is TGTGCCAGCAGCTGGGGCTCCGGGGCCAACGTCCTGACTTTC. Translating gives CASSWGSGANVLTF.

The genes are TRBV5-6 and TRBJ1-2; 7 nucleotides agree with TRBD1. CDR1 is SGHDT, CDR2 YYEEEE, per germline. With 2 bases clipped from V and 9 bases from J, the junction kept 22 bases outside the gene matches. The CDR3 totals 18 residues. The CDR3 DNA reads as TGTGCCAGCAGCTTTACGGTTATCCTAGGACAGGCCCCAGAGAGCTACACCTTC. Its protein is CASSFTVILGQAPESYTF.

The chain links TRBV29-1 to TRBJ2-7, with 8 nucleotides matching TRBD2. The V gene end was trimmed by 6 bases and the J gene end by 2 bases; junction bases not matched to a gene: 6. The CDR3 totals 13 residues. Germline V CDR1 and CDR2: SQVTM, ANQGSEA. The DNA of the CDR3 is TGCAGCGTCCGTGCGGGAGGAACCTACGAGCAGTACTTC. Protein sequence: CSVRAGGTYEQYF.

The chain combines TRBV4-1 with TRBJ1-3; 7 positions match TRBD1. The length of the CDR3 is 15 residues. Germline trimming cut 4 bases from V and 3 bases from J; bases unmatched to any gene: 6. CDR1 and CDR2 from the germline V gene are MGHRA and YSYEKL. The CDR3, as DNA: TGCGCCAGCAGCCGCAGACAGGGAGATGGAAACACCATATATTTT. It specifies CASSRRQGDGNTIYF.

The chain links TRBV7-3 to TRBJ2-1; tentative D call: TRBD2 (6 bases). The CDR3 runs to 12 residues. V lost 5 bases and J 11 bases, leaving 13 bases between the germline ends. Germline V gene sequence: CDR1 SGHTA, CDR2 FQGTGA. CDR3 protein: CASSGGTGQQFF. In DNA, the CDR3 is TGTGCCAGCAGCGGAGGGACTGGCCAGCAGTTCTTC.

The gene calls are TRBV5-1 and TRBJ2-5; 9 nucleotides agree with TRBD1. The CDR3 runs to 17 residues. After removal of 0 bases from V and 1 base from J, the junction contained 7 bases not matched to a gene. Germline loops: CDR1 SGHRS, CDR2 YFSETQ. CDR3 in amino acids: CASSLEPGQGGQETQYF. The CDR3 bases are TGCGCCAGCAGCTTGGAACCGGGACAGGGCGGCCAAGAGACCCAGTACTTC.

The chain is built from TRBV3-1 (or the pseudogene TRBV3-2) and TRBJ2-2; unclear D gene. Germline values: CDR1 LGHDT, CDR2 YNNKEL (reference sequence). The V and J ends lost 2 bases and 0 bases respectively, with 10 bases between them. The CDR3 consists of 16 residues. DNA for the CDR3: TGTGCCAGCAGCCAACTGAGGCCAACGAACACCGGGGAGCTGTTTTTT. This codes for CASSQLRPTNTGELFF.

The chain recombines TRBV10-3 with TRBJ1-2, with 8 bases matching TRBD1. CDR1 and CDR2 from the germline V gene are ENHRY and SYGVKD. CDR3 length: 13 residues. CDR3: CSTAPGGDYGYTF. The CDR3 DNA is TGTTCGACCGCCCCAGGGGGCGACTATGGCTACACCTTC.

The rearrangement links TRBV5-1 to TRBJ2-7, with 7 bases lining up with TRBD2. J gave up 5 bases and V 0 bases, and 11 bases lay outside the gene matches. The germline gives CDR1 SGHRS, CDR2 YFSETQ. The CDR3 contains 16 residues. The CDR3 nucleotides are TGCGCCAGCAGCTTGGGGGCGGGAGCATCGGACCACGAGCAGTACTTC. Translation: CASSLGAGASDHEQYF.

This chain links TRBV6-5 with TRBJ2-6, with no clear D. Germline V gene data show CDR1 as MNHEY and CDR2 as SVGAGI. This CDR3 has 15 residues. V was cut by 6 bases and J by 4 bases, with 13 bases left in between. DNA of the CDR3: TGTGCCAGCAGAGCTGGCGGAGTCGGGGCCAACGTCCTGACTTTC. Protein: CASRAGGVGANVLTF.

The chain links TRBV7-9 to TRBJ1-1, with 9 bases matching TRBD1. CDR3 size: 13 residues. V trimming: 1 base; J trimming: 10 bases; junction bases outside the gene matches: 4. The germline V gene has CDR1 SEHNR and CDR2 FQNEAQ (reference sequence). CDR3 bases: TGTGCCAGCAGCTTAGGACAGGGGGAAAGAGCTTTCTTT. This translates into CASSLGQGERAFF. Combining the CDR3 with reference TRBV7-9 and TRBJ1-1 gives the whole variable domain DTGVSQNPRHKITKRGQNVTFRCDPISEHNRLYWYRQTLGQGPEFLTYFQNEAQLEKSRLLSDRFSAERPKGSFSTLEIQRTEQGDSAMYLCASSLGQGERAFFGQGTRLTVV.

V gene TRBV3-1 (or the pseudogene TRBV3-2) combines with J gene TRBJ2-1, with 8 positions matching TRBD2. The germline CDR1 and CDR2 sequences are LGHDT and YNNKEL (reference sequence). The CDR3 is made up of 12 amino acids. Trimming cost V 4 bases and J 14 bases; bases outside gene matches: 7. The CDR3 reads CASSPAGTSKFF. Written as DNA, the CDR3 is TGTGCCAGCAGCCCTGCCGGGACTAGTAAGTTCTTC.

This clone was recorded once. The V and J genes are TRBV7-2 and TRBJ2-1; D is unresolved. The V and J ends lost 3 bases and 0 bases respectively, with 9 bases between them. CDR1 and CDR2 (germline): SGHTA, FQGNSA. The CDR3 length is 15 residues. The CDR3 nucleotides read TGTGCCAGCAGCTTTACAGCCAGCTCCTACAATGAGCAGTTCTTC. Its translation is CASSFTASSYNEQFF.

The CDR3 coding sequence is TGTGCCAGCAGTTCCGGGACAGGCAAAAAGTGGCAGCCCCAGCATTTT. It specifies CASSSGTGKKWQPQHF. The V call is TRBV6-6, the J call TRBJ1-5; TRBD1 matches 8 bases. The V gene end was trimmed by 4 bases and the J gene end by 7 bases; junction bases not matched to a gene: 12. Germline CDR1 MNHNY, CDR2 SVGAGI (reference sequence). The CDR3 consists of 16 residues.

J is TRBJ2-2 and V is TRBV7-3; 7 bases line up with TRBD2. The CDR3 spans 16 residues. Trimming at V came to 1 base and at J to 1 base, leaving 3 bases not matched to a gene. The germline gives CDR1 SGHTA, CDR2 FQGTGA. CDR3 region: CASSLRLAENTGELFF. For the CDR3, the DNA is TGTGCCAGCAGCTTAAGGCTAGCGGAGAACACCGGGGAGCTGTTTTTT.

The gene calls are TRBV5-1 and TRBJ2-2; 9 bases map to TRBD2. V was clipped by 3 bases and J by 5 bases; unmatched bases: 11. The germline CDR1 and CDR2 sequences are SGHRS and YFSETQ. The CDR3 extends over 17 amino acids. CDR3 residues: CASSSSTSGLRTGELFF. CDR3 DNA: TGCGCCAGCAGCTCGTCGACTAGCGGATTACGGACCGGGGAGCTGTTTTTT. Variable domain in full (rest from reference TRBV5-1 and TRBJ2-2): KAGVTQTPRYLIKTRGQQVTLSCSPISGHRSVSWYQQTPGQGLQFLFEYFSETQRNKGNFPGRFSGRQFSNSRSEMNVSTLELGDSALYLCASSSSTSGLRTGELFFGEGSRLTVL.

V is TRBV6-1 and J is TRBJ2-1; 10 bases fit TRBD2. V lost 5 bases, J lost 6 bases, and 7 bases stayed unmatched. CDR3 length: 15 residues. Germline values: CDR1 MNHNS, CDR2 SASEGT. The CDR3 sequence: CASSLGLAFFNEQFF. The CDR3 nucleotides are TGTGCCAGCAGTTTGGGACTAGCGTTTTTCAATGAGCAGTTCTTC.

The V call is TRBV5-8, the J call TRBJ2-7, with a weak D call TRBD1 (6 bases). CDR1 and CDR2 from the germline V gene are SGHTS and YDEGEE. V dropped 1 base and J dropped 5 bases, with 13 bases sitting between them. The CDR3 loop spans 14 amino acids. The CDR3 spells CASSLSTGSHEQYF. The CDR3 DNA follows: TGTGCCAGCAGCTTGTCTACAGGGAGCCACGAGCAGTACTTC.

V is TRBV4-2 and J is TRBJ2-5; the D is unclear. Per germline, CDR1 LGHNA and CDR2 YNFKEQ. CDR3 length equals 14 residues. Trimming shortened V by 0 bases and J by 2 bases, and 7 bases separated the two germline ends. The CDR3 spells CASSQDAGQETQYF. The CDR3 bases are TGTGCCAGCAGCCAAGACGCAGGACAAGAGACCCAGTACTTC.

This rearrangement joins TRBV3-1 (or the pseudogene TRBV3-2) to TRBJ2-7; D is undetermined. Trimming cost V 4 bases and J 6 bases, with 22 bases left between them. There are 16 residues in the CDR3. Germline-derived CDR1 and CDR2 are LGHDT and YNNKEL (reference sequence). The CDR3: CASSPYPRLNLVEQYF. The DNA for the CDR3 is TGTGCCAGCAGCCCGTACCCCAGACTGAACCTAGTCGAGCAGTACTTC.

The chain joins TRBV6-5 to TRBJ2-7; TRBD2 agrees at 7 bases. The CDR3 length is 14 residues. From germline, CDR1 is MNHEY and CDR2 SVGAGI. The junction had 8 bases not matched to a gene; V was cut back by 7 bases and J by 2 bases. The CDR3 reads CASTRGDGAYEQYF. The CDR3 region has the DNA TGTGCCAGCACTCGGGGGGACGGGGCCTACGAGCAGTACTTC.

This clone was detected once. The J gene is TRBJ2-1, the V gene TRBV11-1, with D perhaps matching TRBD2 (5 bases). V lost 1 base and J 6 bases, leaving 10 bases between the germline ends. Per the germline V gene, CDR1 is SGHAT and CDR2 is FQDESV (reference sequence). The CDR3 consists of 14 residues. CDR3 loop: CASSLGLSSNEQFF. The CDR3 DNA reads as TGTGCCAGCAGCTTAGGACTATCTAGCAATGAGCAGTTCTTC.